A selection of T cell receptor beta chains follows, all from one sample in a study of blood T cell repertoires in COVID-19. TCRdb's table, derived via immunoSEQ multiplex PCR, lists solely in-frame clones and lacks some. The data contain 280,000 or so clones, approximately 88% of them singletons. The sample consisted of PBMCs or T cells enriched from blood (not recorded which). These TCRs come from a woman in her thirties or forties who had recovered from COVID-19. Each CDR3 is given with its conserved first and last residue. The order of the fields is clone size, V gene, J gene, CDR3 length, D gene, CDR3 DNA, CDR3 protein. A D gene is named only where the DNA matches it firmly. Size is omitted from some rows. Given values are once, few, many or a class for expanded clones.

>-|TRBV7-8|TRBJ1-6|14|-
TGTGCCAGCAGCCGACTAGAGGGCGAGTCACCCCTCCACTTT
CASSRLEGESPLHF
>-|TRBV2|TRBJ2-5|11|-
TGTGCCAGCACAGGACAAGAGACCCAGTACTTC
CASTGQETQYF
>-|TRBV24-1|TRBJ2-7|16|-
TGTGCCACCAGTGAAGCAACCGGGACTCTCCCCTACGAGCAGTACTTC
CATSEATGTLPYEQYF
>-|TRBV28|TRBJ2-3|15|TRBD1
TGTGCCAGCACCACCCGACAGGGGGGCAGGGATACGCAGTATTTT
CASTTRQGGRDTQYF
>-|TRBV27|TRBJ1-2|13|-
TGTGCCAGCAGTTTCTCGCCCCAACAAAGCTACACCTTC
CASSFSPQQSYTF
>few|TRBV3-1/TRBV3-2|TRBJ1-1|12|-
TGTGCCTCATCCGGTGGAGGGACTGAAGCTTTCTTT
CASSGGGTEAFF
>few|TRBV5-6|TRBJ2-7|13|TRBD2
TGTGCCAGTCTCTCGGGGGGCTCCTACGAGCAGTACTTC
CASLSGGSYEQYF
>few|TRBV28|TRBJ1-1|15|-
TGTGCCAGCAGTTTTCCCAATCTACGCCACACTGAAGCTTTCTTT
CASSFPNLRHTEAFF
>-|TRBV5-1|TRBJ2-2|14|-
TGCGCCAGCAGCCCCGGGACTCCGGTCGGGGAGCTGTTTTTT
CASSPGTPVGELFF
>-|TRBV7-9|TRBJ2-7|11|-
TGTGCCAGCAGCTTGTTTAGCGAGCAGTACTTC
CASSLFSEQYF
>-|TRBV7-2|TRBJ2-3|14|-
TGTGCCAGCAGCTTAGGGGCGCACACAGATACGCAGTATTTT
CASSLGAHTDTQYF
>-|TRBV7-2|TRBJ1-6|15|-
TGTGCCAGCAGCTTAGAGGCAGGGGCCTCTGAGGCCCTCCACTTT
CASSLEAGASEALHF
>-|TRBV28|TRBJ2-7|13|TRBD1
TGTGCCAGCAGTGGACAGGCCTATTACGAGCAGTACTTC
CASSGQAYYEQYF
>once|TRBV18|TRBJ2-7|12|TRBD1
TGTGCCAGCTCACCGGGACAGTTCGAGCAGTACTTC
CASSPGQFEQYF
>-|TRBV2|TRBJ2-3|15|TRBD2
TGTGCCAGCGATCTAGGACTAGCGGGACTCAATACGCAGTATTTT
CASDLGLAGLNTQYF
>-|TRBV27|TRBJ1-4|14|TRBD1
TGTGCCAGCAGCTCGGACAGGGCGCAAGAAAAACTGTTTTTT
CASSSDRAQEKLFF
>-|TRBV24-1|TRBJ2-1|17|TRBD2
TGTGCCACCAGTGACCCCATGGTAGCGGGATCCTACAATGAGCAGTTCTTC
CATSDPMVAGSYNEQFF
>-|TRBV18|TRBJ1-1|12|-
TGTGCCAGCTCACCGAGCAACACTGAAGCTTTCTTT
CASSPSNTEAFF
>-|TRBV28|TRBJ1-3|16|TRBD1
TGTGCCAGCAGTTCCTACTCCCCGACAGGGCTAAACACCATATATTTT
CASSSYSPTGLNTIYF
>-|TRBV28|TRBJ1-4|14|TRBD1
TGTGCCAGCAGCCCGACAGGGGGCGACGAAAAACTGTTTTTT
CASSPTGGDEKLFF
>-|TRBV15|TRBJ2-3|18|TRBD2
TGTGCCACCAGCAGAGATAGGTACAGCGGGAGCACCCCAGATACGCAGTATTTT
CATSRDRYSGSTPDTQYF
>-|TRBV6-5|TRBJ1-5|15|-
TGTGCCAGCAGGGCTGGGACATCGAGGGATCAGCCCCAGCATTTT
CASRAGTSRDQPQHF
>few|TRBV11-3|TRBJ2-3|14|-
TGTGCCAGCAGCTTCTCAGGGCCAGCAGATACGCAGTATTTT
CASSFSGPADTQYF
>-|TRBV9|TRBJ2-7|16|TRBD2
TGTGCCAGCAGCGTAGGGGGACTAGCGCACTCCTACGAGCAGTACTTC
CASSVGGLAHSYEQYF
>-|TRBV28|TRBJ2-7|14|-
TGTGCCACCGTCAGGAGCGGGCCCATCCACGAGCAGTACTTC
CATVRSGPIHEQYF
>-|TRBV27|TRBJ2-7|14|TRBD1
TGTGCCAGTGCCCCGGGACAGGGTTTCCACGAGCAGTACTTC
CASAPGQGFHEQYF
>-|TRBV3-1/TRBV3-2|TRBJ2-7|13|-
TGTGCCAGCAGCCAAGTTCCTTCGGGCGAGCAGTACTTC
CASSQVPSGEQYF
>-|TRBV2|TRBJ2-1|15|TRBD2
TGTGCCACCAATGAGGCTAGCGGGAGGGGGGGTGAGCAGTTCTTC
CATNEASGRGGEQFF
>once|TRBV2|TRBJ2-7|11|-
TGTGCCAGCCGTATTTACTACGAGCAGTACTTC
CASRIYYEQYF
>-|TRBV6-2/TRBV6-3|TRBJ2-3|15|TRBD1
TGTGCCAGCAGTTACGGGACAGGGCTGTCAGATACGCAGTATTTT
CASSYGTGLSDTQYF
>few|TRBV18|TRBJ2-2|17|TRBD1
TGTGCCAGCTCACCAGCAGGGAGCCGGACAGGGGCCGGGGAGCTGTTTTTT
CASSPAGSRTGAGELFF
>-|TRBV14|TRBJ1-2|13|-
TGTGCCAGCAGCCAAGCGCCCTGGGAGGGCTACACCTTC
CASSQAPWEGYTF
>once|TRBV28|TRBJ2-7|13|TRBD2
TGTGCCATTCTAGCGGGAGCTTCCTACGAGCAGTACTTC
CAILAGASYEQYF
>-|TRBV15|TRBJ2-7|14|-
TGTGCCACCAGCAGAGAAAGGGGTTCCTACGAGCAGTACTTC
CATSRERGSYEQYF
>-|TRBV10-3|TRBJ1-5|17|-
TGTGCCATCAGCGATCCTCGGACAGAGTATAGCAATCAGCCCCAGCATTTT
CAISDPRTEYSNQPQHF
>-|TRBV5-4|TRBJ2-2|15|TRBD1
TGTGCCAGCAGCAATACAGGGGGCGACACCGGGGAGCTGTTTTTT
CASSNTGGDTGELFF
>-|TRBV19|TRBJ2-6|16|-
TGTGCCAGTACCCCCCGGGGGTCCTCTGGGGCCAACGTCCTGACTTTC
CASTPRGSSGANVLTF
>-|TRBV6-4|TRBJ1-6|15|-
TGTGCCAGCAGTGCCTGGGCGGGAGAGAATTCACCCCTCCACTTT
CASSAWAGENSPLHF
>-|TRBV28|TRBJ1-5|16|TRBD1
TGTGCCAGCAGTTCACCGGGACAGGGTCTCAGTCAGCCCCAGCATTTT
CASSSPGQGLSQPQHF
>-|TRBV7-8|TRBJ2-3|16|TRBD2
TGTGCCAGCAGCCCCCCACTAGCGGGAGGGCCAGATACGCAGTATTTT
CASSPPLAGGPDTQYF
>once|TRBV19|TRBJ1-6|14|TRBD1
TGTGCCACCGCTTCGGGACAGGGCTATTCACCCCTCCACTTT
CATASGQGYSPLHF
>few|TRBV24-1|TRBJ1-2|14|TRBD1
TGTGCCACCAGTGATTCGACAGGGGCCTATGGCTACACCTTC
CATSDSTGAYGYTF
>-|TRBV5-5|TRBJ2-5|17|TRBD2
TGTGCCAGCAGGTGTCTAGCGGGAGCTCACCACGGGGAGACCCAGTACTTC
CASRCLAGAHHGETQYF
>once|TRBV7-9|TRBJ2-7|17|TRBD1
TGTGCCAGCAGCACCCCCGGTTGGGGACAGAGGTCTGGGCAGCAGTACTTC
CASSTPGWGQRSGQQYF
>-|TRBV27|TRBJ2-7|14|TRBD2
TGTGCCAGCAGTACTACGGGACTAGTCTACGAGCAGTACTTC
CASSTTGLVYEQYF
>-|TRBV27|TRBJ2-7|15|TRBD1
TGTGCCAGCAGTTTAGGAGGACAGGTTATCTACGAGCAGTACTTC
CASSLGGQVIYEQYF
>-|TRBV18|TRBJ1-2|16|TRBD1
TGTGCCAGCTCACCCCGGGGGACAGGAGGTGGCTATGGCTACACCTTC
CASSPRGTGGGYGYTF
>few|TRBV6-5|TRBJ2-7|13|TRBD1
TGTGCCAGCGCCGGACAGGGCTTCGGCGAGCAGTACTTC
CASAGQGFGEQYF
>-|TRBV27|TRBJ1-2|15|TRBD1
TGTGCCAGCAGTTTCCCGGGACAGGGGAACTATGGCTACACCTTC
CASSFPGQGNYGYTF
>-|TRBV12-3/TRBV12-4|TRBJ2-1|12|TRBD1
TGTGCCAGCAGCCGGAACAGGGGTGAGCAGTTCTTC
CASSRNRGEQFF
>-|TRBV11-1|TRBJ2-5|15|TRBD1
TGTGCCAGCAGCCCGGACAGGGAGGCTTGGGAGACCCAGTACTTC
CASSPDREAWETQYF
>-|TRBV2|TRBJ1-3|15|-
TGTGCCAGCAACGAACAGGGTACCTATGGAAACACCATATATTTT
CASNEQGTYGNTIYF